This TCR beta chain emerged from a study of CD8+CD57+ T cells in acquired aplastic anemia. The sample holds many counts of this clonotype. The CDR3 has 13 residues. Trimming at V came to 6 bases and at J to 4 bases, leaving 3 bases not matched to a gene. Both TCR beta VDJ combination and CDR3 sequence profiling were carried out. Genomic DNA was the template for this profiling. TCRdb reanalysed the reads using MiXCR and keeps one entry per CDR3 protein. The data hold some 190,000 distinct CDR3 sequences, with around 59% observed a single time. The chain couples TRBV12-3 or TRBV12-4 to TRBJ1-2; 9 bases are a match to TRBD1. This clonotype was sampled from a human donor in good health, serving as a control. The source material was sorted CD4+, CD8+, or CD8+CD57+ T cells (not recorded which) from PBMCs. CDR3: CASSRQGVYGYTF. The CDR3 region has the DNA TGTGCCAGCAGCCGACAGGGGGTCTATGGCTACACCTTC.